What follows describes a single T cell receptor beta chain. The CDR3 sequence is 15 residues long. Germline values: CDR1 MGHRA, CDR2 YSYEKL. The ends lost 3 bases at V and 2 bases at J; junction bases unmatched: 5. The sample comes from a study of CD8+ T cells in alopecia areata. TCR sequencing used cDNA made by reverse transcription of extracted RNA. Here immunoSEQ multiplex PCR was the method, and the copy in TCRdb shows in-frame clones only, minus some. The data show under 130,000 clones, 80% to 90% seen once. Treatment noted: oral pan-JAK inhibitor, 5-10 mg twice daily. This receptor was identified in a human donor with alopecia areata. This specimen was CD8+ T cells sorted from blood, taken between weeks 30 and 35, from a patient treated with tofacitinib. The chain has TRBV4-1 and TRBJ2-3, with 7 positions matching TRBD2. CDR3 sequence: CASSHAAGATDTQYF. In DNA, the CDR3 is TGCGCCAGCAGCCATGCTGCGGGAGCCACAGATACGCAGTATTTT.